The next 30 T cell receptor beta chains were all read from a single sample in a study of blood T cell repertoires in COVID-19. Profiled with immunoSEQ multiplex PCR; TCRdb holds only in-frame clones, not every one. Counted here are around 63,000 clones, 85% to 90% occurring once; the ten biggest clones make up 18%. The sample consisted of peripheral blood. The receptors derive from a woman aged 55-69 years with COVID-19, enrolled during active disease.

This clone was observed a single time. The gene calls are TRBV7-2 and TRBJ2-4; 11 bases agree with TRBD2. Trimming cost V 4 bases and J 0 bases; bases outside gene matches: 2. Germline CDR1 SGHTA, CDR2 FQGNSA. The CDR3 length is 16 residues. CDR3 in DNA: TGTGCCAGCAGCTCCGGACTAGCGGGAGCCAAAAACATTCAGTACTTC. This sequence encodes CASSSGLAGAKNIQYF.

V is TRBV6-5 and J is TRBJ2-3; D call uncertain. The CDR3 is made up of 13 amino acids. CDR1 is MNHEY, CDR2 SVGAGI, per germline. With 7 bases removed from V and 0 bases from J, the gap between germline ends came to 8 bases. DNA of the CDR3: TGTGCCAGCAAAGCGCCTAGCACAGATACGCAGTATTTT. Residues: CASKAPSTDTQYF.

The J gene is TRBJ2-7, the V gene TRBV11-1, with a weak D call TRBD1 (5 bases). The CDR3 length is 14 residues. Per germline, CDR1 SGHAT and CDR2 FQDESV (reference sequence). Trimming stripped 1 base from V and 7 bases from J, with 14 bases between. CDR3 region: CASSLEVRVGEQYF. The CDR3 DNA is TGTGCCAGCAGCTTAGAAGTCAGGGTAGGTGAGCAGTACTTC. Complete variable domain (other parts from reference TRBV11-1 and TRBJ2-7): EAEVAQSPRYKITEKSQAVAFWCDPISGHATLYWYRQILGQGPELLVQFQDESVVDDSQLPKDRFSAERLKGVDSTLKIQPAELGDSAMYLCASSLEVRVGEQYFGPGTRLTVT.

The chain joins TRBV6-1 to TRBJ2-7; 11 positions agree with TRBD1. The CDR3 covers 15 residues. The germline CDR1 and CDR2 sequences are MNHNS and SASEGT. The trim removed 2 bases at V and 5 bases at J, leaving 5 bases unmatched. The CDR3 sequence is CASSERGQGVNEQYF. CDR3 nucleotides: TGTGCCAGCAGTGAAAGGGGACAGGGGGTTAACGAGCAGTACTTC.

The chain joins TRBV10-3 to TRBJ2-7; 10 bases map to TRBD1. After removal of 4 bases from V and 4 bases from J, the junction contained 4 bases not matched to a gene. The length of the CDR3 is 14 residues. CDR1 ENHRY and CDR2 SYGVKD come from the germline V gene. CDR3 in DNA: TGTGCCATCAGTGGGGGACAGGGGCTGTACGAGCAGTACTTC. It translates to CAISGGQGLYEQYF.

This CDR3 is CATSRIAGGPANEQFF. CDR3 bases: TGTGCCACCAGCAGAATAGCGGGAGGGCCCGCCAATGAGCAGTTCTTC. The rearrangement uses TRBV15 and TRBJ2-1; 11 nucleotides align to TRBD2. V shed 2 bases, J shed 6 bases, and the junction held 6 bases outside the gene matches. The length of the CDR3 is 16 residues. CDR1 and CDR2 (germline): LNHNV, YYDKDF (reference sequence). The variable domain in full, with the rest retrieved from reference TRBV15 and TRBJ2-1, is DAMVIQNPRYQVTQFGKPVTLSCSQTLNHNVMYWYQQKSSQAPKLLFHYYDKDFNNEADTPDNFQSRRPNTSFCFLDIRSPGLGDTAMYLCATSRIAGGPANEQFFGPGTRLTVL.

CDR3 loop: CATSRLTSGTNEQYF. CDR3 in DNA: TGTGCCACCAGCAGGTTGACTAGCGGGACCAACGAGCAGTACTTC. The chain employs TRBV15 and TRBJ2-7; 11 bases match TRBD2. The V gene end was trimmed by 3 bases and the J gene end by 5 bases; junction bases not matched to a gene: 6. CDR1 and CDR2 (germline): LNHNV, YYDKDF (reference sequence). This CDR3 spans 15 amino acids.

The chain employs TRBV11-2 and TRBJ1-1, with D possibly being TRBD1 (5 bases). Germline V gene data show CDR1 as SGHAT and CDR2 as FQNNGV. The CDR3 extends over 12 amino acids. V was clipped by 3 bases and J by 7 bases, with 9 bases between them. The CDR3 is CASSFSGIEAFF. CDR3 nucleotide sequence: TGTGCCAGCAGCTTTTCAGGGATTGAAGCTTTCTTT.

The chain uses TRBV5-4 and TRBJ2-7, with D perhaps TRBD1 (6 bases). The CDR3 is 14 residues long. Trimming took off 0 bases at V and 5 bases at J, with 12 bases between the two ends. CDR1 SGHNT and CDR2 YYREEE come from the germline V gene (reference sequence). The CDR3 sequence is CASSLGGLAHEQYF. Written as DNA, the CDR3 is TGTGCCAGCAGCTTGGGGGGGCTAGCCCACGAGCAGTACTTC.

This rearrangement joins TRBV25-1 to TRBJ1-2; D unresolved. V lost 0 bases and J lost 7, with 15 bases in between. CDR1 and CDR2 (germline): MGHDK, SYGVNS. The CDR3 consists of 15 residues. CDR3 DNA: TGTGCCAGCAGTGAATATCAATCCAATCTCGGTGGCTACACCTTC. This sequence encodes CASSEYQSNLGGYTF.

The chain employs TRBV5-4 and TRBJ2-3, with a possible D match to TRBD2 (5 bases). The CDR3 has 17 residues. Germline CDR1 is SGHNT and CDR2 is YYREEE (reference sequence). The ends were cut back, 4 bases at V and 1 base at J, with 19 bases in the middle. The CDR3 reads CASSPPVVPEGTDTQYF. CDR3 bases: TGTGCCAGCAGCCCCCCTGTGGTGCCGGAGGGCACAGATACGCAGTATTTT.

The chain links TRBV28 to TRBJ2-5; 7 bases are a match to TRBD2. The CDR3 has 13 amino acids. The junction had 5 bases not matched to a gene; V was cut back by 6 bases and J by 4 bases. Germline V gene sequence: CDR1 MDHEN, CDR2 SYDVKM. CDR3 in amino acids: CASREGGRETQYF. The DNA of the CDR3 is TGTGCCAGCAGAGAGGGAGGGAGAGAGACCCAGTACTTC.

The chain links TRBV4-1 to TRBJ2-1; 8 positions match TRBD2. The CDR3 runs to 15 residues. J was trimmed by 8 bases and V by 0 bases; bases with no gene match: 6. Per the germline V gene, CDR1 is MGHRA and CDR2 is YSYEKL. CDR3 nucleotide sequence: TGCGCCAGCAGCCAAGAGGGACTAGTTCATTATGAGCAGTTCTTC. It encodes CASSQEGLVHYEQFF.

The V and J genes are TRBV4-1 and TRBJ1-3; D is ambiguous. The CDR3 is made up of 17 amino acids. The germline V and J ends were trimmed by 4 bases and 8 bases, with 24 bases remaining between them. From germline, CDR1 is MGHRA and CDR2 YSYEKL. This chain's CDR3 is CASSPRGREIGGDTIYF. The CDR3 DNA follows: TGCGCCAGCAGCCCCCGCGGACGGGAAATTGGTGGGGACACCATATATTTT.

J is TRBJ1-1 and V is TRBV11-2, with TRBD1 matching over 8 bases. Trimming at V came to 7 bases and at J to 4 bases, leaving 8 bases not matched to a gene. Germline assignment: CDR1 SGHAT and CDR2 FQNNGV. This CDR3 spans 14 amino acids. CDR3 DNA: TGTGCCAGCAACCCATTGGACAGGGCCACTGAAGCTTTCTTT. Protein product: CASNPLDRATEAFF.

This clone was observed a handful of times. This sequence joins TRBV7-8 and TRBJ1-2; TRBD1 matches 8 bases. The V segment lost 5 bases and the J segment 7 bases; nucleotides outside the gene matches: 9. CDR3 size: 14 residues. Looked up from germline, CDR1 is SGHVS and CDR2 is FQNEAQ. Here the CDR3 reads CASSQDRVYRGYTF. DNA for the CDR3: TGTGCCAGCAGCCAGGACAGGGTGTATCGTGGCTACACCTTC.

DNA of the CDR3: TGTGCCAGCAGCTCTTCGACAAGGAACACCGGGGAGCTGTTTTTT. Its translation: CASSSSTRNTGELFF. This chain uses TRBV5-4 with TRBJ2-2; D not certain. The CDR3 has 15 amino acids. The germline V gene has CDR1 SGHNT and CDR2 YYREEE (reference sequence). Deletions cut 3 bases from V and 1 base from J, with 10 bases between.

The gene calls are TRBV6-5 and TRBJ2-5; perhaps TRBD2 as D (6 bases). The germline V gene encodes CDR1 MNHEY and CDR2 SVGAGI. Between the trimmed V and J ends, which lost 0 bases and 4 bases, there was a span of 15 bases. The CDR3 has 16 residues. The CDR3 DNA is TGTGCCAGCAGTTACTCGAAGACTAGAGCGAGAGAGACCCAGTACTTC. Its protein product is CASSYSKTRARETQYF.

The genes are TRBV18 and TRBJ2-5, with 9 positions matching TRBD2. Germline V gene lookup returns CDR1 KGHSH and CDR2 LQKENI. With 1 base clipped from V and 5 bases from J, the junction kept 2 bases outside the gene matches. The CDR3 consists of 14 residues. CDR3 in amino acids: CASSPLAGEETQYF. The DNA of the CDR3 is TGTGCCAGCTCACCACTAGCGGGGGAGGAGACCCAGTACTTC.

V usage is TRBV6-2 or TRBV6-3 and J usage is TRBJ1-5; D might be TRBD1 (6 bases). Trimming shortened V by 0 bases and J by 5 bases, and 14 bases separated the two germline ends. The germline V gene has CDR1 MNHEY and CDR2 SVGEGT. The CDR3 sequence is 16 residues long. The CDR3 protein is CASSYSVGALHQPQHF. DNA for the CDR3: TGTGCCAGCAGTTACTCGGTGGGGGCCCTCCATCAGCCCCAGCATTTT.

This clone was observed once. V gene TRBV19 combines with J gene TRBJ1-4; 8 bases map to TRBD1. CDR1 and CDR2 from the germline V gene are LNHDA and SQIVND (reference sequence). The CDR3 has 16 amino acids. J lost 7 bases, V lost 4 bases, and 11 bases had no gene match. DNA of the CDR3: TGTGCCAGTAGTACCCCGAGAGACAGGGGTGGTGAAAAACTGTTTTTT. The encoded protein is CASSTPRDRGGEKLFF.

V and J are TRBV6-2 or TRBV6-3 and TRBJ2-3, with D perhaps matching TRBD2 (5 bases). The CDR3 is 13 residues long. Germline lookup yields CDR1 MNHEY and CDR2 SVGEGT. The V end lost 2 bases, the J end lost 4 bases, and 7 bases lay between the germline ends. The CDR3 DNA sequence: TGTGCCAGCAGTTACAAGGGAGCAGATACGCAGTATTTT. It translates to CASSYKGADTQYF.

V is TRBV7-2 and J is TRBJ2-5; D gene uncertain. This CDR3 is 13 amino acids long. Trimming pared 5 bases from V and 5 bases from J, leaving 12 bases between. The germline gives CDR1 SGHTA, CDR2 FQGNSA. CDR3 in amino acids: CASSRDIRETQYF. CDR3 coding DNA: TGTGCCAGCAGCCGAGACATCAGGGAGACCCAGTACTTC.

The V call is TRBV7-2, the J call TRBJ2-5; TRBD2 might be the D (6 bases). The CDR3 has 15 residues. From germline, CDR1 is SGHTA and CDR2 FQGNSA. Trimming left V 3 bases short and J 4 bases short, with 15 bases between. CDR3 sequence reads: CASSLVGGSGETQYF. The CDR3 DNA sequence: TGTGCCAGCAGCTTGGTTGGGGGGAGCGGAGAGACCCAGTACTTC.

The J gene is TRBJ1-2, the V gene TRBV3-1 (or the pseudogene TRBV3-2), with unresolved D. This CDR3 is 13 amino acids long. V was clipped by 1 base and J by 2 bases, with 5 bases between them. The V gene's germline CDR1 is LGHDT and CDR2 YNNKEL (reference sequence). DNA for the CDR3: TGTGCCAGCAGCCAAGGAGGGAACTATGGCTACACCTTC. It yields the protein CASSQGGNYGYTF.

This clone was picked up a small number of times. This sequence joins TRBV5-1 and TRBJ2-7; 9 nucleotides match TRBD2. The germline V gene encodes CDR1 SGHRS and CDR2 YFSETQ. The CDR3 totals 15 residues. Germline trimming cut 0 bases from V and 3 bases from J; bases unmatched to any gene: 4. CDR3 protein: CASSLAPTSGYEQYF. The CDR3 coding sequence is TGCGCCAGCAGCTTGGCCCCGACTAGCGGCTACGAGCAGTACTTC.

This chain links TRBV2 with TRBJ1-1; D may be TRBD1 (6 bases). V lost 6 bases and J lost 5, with 13 bases in between. CDR1 is SNHLY, CDR2 FYNNEI, per germline. CDR3 length equals 13 residues. CDR3 coding DNA: TGTGCCAGCAGCGGGAACAGGGTTACTGAAGCTTTCTTT. Translated: CASSGNRVTEAFF. Complete variable domain (other parts from reference TRBV2 and TRBJ1-1): EPEVTQTPSHQVTQMGQEVILRCVPISNHLYFYWYRQILGQKVEFLVSFYNNEISEKSEIFDDQFSVERPDGSNFTLKIRSTKLEDSAMYFCASSGNRVTEAFFGQGTRLTVV.

This chain joins TRBV6-5 and TRBJ1-1; D possibly corresponds to TRBD1 (5 bases). Germline V gene sequence: CDR1 MNHEY, CDR2 SVGAGI. Trimming removed 2 bases at V and 2 bases at J, with 9 bases between. This CDR3 has 14 residues. The CDR3 protein is CASSYTTDNTEAFF. In DNA, the CDR3 is TGTGCCAGCAGTTACACGACAGATAACACTGAAGCTTTCTTT.

The chain links TRBV4-2 to TRBJ1-4; D gene unclear. From germline, CDR1 is LGHNA and CDR2 YNFKEQ. V was trimmed by 0 bases and J by 9 bases, leaving 14 bases between them. This CDR3 is built from 15 residues. The CDR3 bases are TGTGCCAGCAGCCAAGACGTACAGCATCTTCAAAAACTGTTTTTT. This gives the protein CASSQDVQHLQKLFF.

The count of this clone is one. The chain recombines TRBV29-1 with TRBJ2-3; 8 bases align to TRBD2. V trimming: 6 bases; J trimming: 6 bases; junction bases outside the gene matches: 8. This CDR3 spans 13 amino acids. Germline CDR1 is SQVTM and CDR2 is ANQGSEA. CDR3 sequence (DNA): TGCAGCGTGCGGGGGGAGGGCCAGGATACGCAGTATTTT. Protein product: CSVRGEGQDTQYF.